This passage covers 16 T cell receptor beta chains from one sample sequenced in a study of T-cell reconstitution after alpha-beta-depleted transplantation in children. A library of TCRbeta sequences, prepared with unique molecular identifiers, was generated. TCRdb fed the PCR reads into MiXCR, producing one record per CDR3 protein. The sample lists approximately 390,000 distinct CDR3 sequences, 11% seen once, with roughly 5.5% in the top ten. This specimen consisted of PBMCs from the stem cell graft donor, obtained from the stem cell graft. The origin of the receptors is a human donor who donated a stem cell graft to a child with acute myeloid leukemia.

The chain links TRBV7-2 to TRBJ2-4, with D perhaps matching TRBD2 (5 bases). Per the germline V gene, CDR1 is SGHTA and CDR2 is FQGNSA. The germline V and J ends were trimmed by 5 bases and 8 bases, with 13 bases remaining between them. The CDR3 runs 13 residues. CDR3 DNA sequence: TGTGCCAGCAGCGCGAGGGTCAGTGACATTCAGTACTTC. Protein sequence: CASSARVSDIQYF.

The gene calls are TRBV10-3 and TRBJ2-3; D is unclear. This CDR3 comprises 11 residues. V shed 6 bases and J shed 6 bases, with 7 bases lying between them. In germline, CDR1 is ENHRY, CDR2 SYGVKD. CDR3 loop: CAIRVQDTQYF. The CDR3 DNA is TGTGCCATCAGGGTTCAGGATACGCAGTATTTT.

This sequence joins TRBV20-1 and TRBJ2-1, with a possible D match to TRBD2 (5 bases). The V and J ends lost 0 bases and 0 bases respectively, with 6 bases between them. CDR1 and CDR2 (germline): DFQATT, SNEGSKA (reference sequence). The CDR3 length is 14 residues. CDR3 region: CSARDRDSYNEQFF. CDR3 coding DNA: TGCAGTGCTAGAGACCGGGACTCCTACAATGAGCAGTTCTTC.

This chain joins TRBV3-1 and TRBJ2-1, with 10 bases that match TRBD2. Germline V gene lookup returns CDR1 LGHDT and CDR2 YNNKEL (reference sequence). The V gene end was trimmed by 11 bases and the J gene end by 6 bases; junction bases not matched to a gene: 19. This CDR3 is 17 amino acids long. The CDR3 DNA follows: TGTGCCTTCTGTTTCCGCACTAGCGGGGTAACGTTCAATGAGCAGTTCTTC. As protein: CAFCFRTSGVTFNEQFF.

The chain recombines TRBV7-6 with TRBJ2-2; D is perhaps TRBD1 or TRBD2 (7 bases each). The ends were cut back, 5 bases at V and 4 bases at J, with 17 bases in the middle. Germline CDR1 reads SGHVS; CDR2 reads FNYEAQ. This CDR3 spans 16 amino acids. DNA for the CDR3: TGTGCCAGCAGCCCGTCCCCAGGGGGGGGCACCGGGGAGCTGTTTTTT. Encoded protein: CASSPSPGGGTGELFF.

In this sample, this clonotype turned up many times. The genes are TRBV5-1 and TRBJ2-3, with 10 positions matching TRBD2. The V and J ends lost 4 bases and 6 bases, in that order; junction bases with no gene match: 11. Germline CDR1 and CDR2: SGHRS and YFSETQ. The CDR3 has 16 residues. This CDR3 reads CASSPASGRAIDTQYF. In nucleotides, the CDR3 is TGCGCCAGCAGCCCGGCGAGCGGGAGGGCCATTGATACGCAGTATTTT.

This clonotype was counted only a few times. This chain uses TRBV7-8 with TRBJ2-7; the match to TRBD2 covers 8 bases. The J segment lost 5 bases and the V segment lost 5 bases, leaving 8 bases of the junction unmatched. The V gene's germline CDR1 is SGHVS and CDR2 FQNEAQ. This CDR3 spans 14 amino acids. CDR3 bases: TGTGCCAGCAGCACGCAAGCGGGAGTGAACGAGCAGTACTTC. Translated: CASSTQAGVNEQYF. The entire variable domain, with the rest obtained from reference TRBV7-8 and TRBJ2-7, is as follows: GAGVSQSPRYKVAKRGQDVALRCDPISGHVSLFWYQQALGQGPEFLTYFQNEAQLDKSGLPSDRFFAERPEGSVSTLKIQRTQQEDSAVYLCASSTQAGVNEQYFGPGTRLTVT.

This clonotype was recorded at least ten times. CDR3 sequence reads: CSSVRGAQETQYF. The CDR3 region has the DNA TGCAGCTCGGTTCGGGGGGCCCAAGAGACCCAGTACTTC. The rearrangement links TRBV29-1 to TRBJ2-5, with D perhaps matching TRBD2 (7 bases). Germline V lookup: CDR1 SQVTM, CDR2 ANQGSEA. Between the trimmed V and J ends, which lost 8 bases and 1 base, there was a span of 14 bases. The CDR3 runs 13 residues.

The CDR3 sequence is CASSLRLAGYTGELFF. For the CDR3, the DNA is TGTGCCAGCAGCTTGAGGCTAGCGGGGTACACCGGGGAGCTGTTTTTT. J is TRBJ2-2 and V is TRBV5-6; 9 nucleotides agree with TRBD2. The CDR3 covers 16 residues. The V and J ends lost 1 base and 3 bases, in that order; junction bases with no gene match: 4. Germline V gene data show CDR1 as SGHDT and CDR2 as YYEEEE.

The table lists this clonotype with a few counts. Germline is not matched at one junction end, which may reflect a read error. V and J are TRBV15 and TRBJ1-1; TRBD1 matches 8 bases. This CDR3 has 17 residues. Germline CDR1 LNHNV, CDR2 YYDKDF (reference sequence). CDR3 nucleotide sequence: TGTGCCACCAGCAGAGTATCCCACAAGGAGCGGGACAGGTTTAACCTCTTT. It is translated as CATSRVSHKERDRFNLF.

The J gene is TRBJ2-1, the V gene TRBV7-3; 7 nucleotides line up with TRBD2. The CDR3 loop spans 16 amino acids. V was clipped by 5 bases and J by 4 bases; unmatched bases: 11. Germline V gives CDR1 SGHTA, CDR2 FQGTGA. The CDR3 region has the DNA TGTGCCAGCAGCCGGAGGGCGGGACTACTATACAATGAGCAGTTCTTC. Protein product: CASSRRAGLLYNEQFF.

This clonotype showed up just a few times. The gene calls are TRBV5-1 and TRBJ2-2; no definite D call. Germline CDR1 is SGHRS and CDR2 is YFSETQ. Trimming removed 0 bases at V and 4 bases at J, with 13 bases between. The length of the CDR3 is 16 residues. CDR3 in amino acids: CASSLGQNAPTGELFF. CDR3 nucleotides: TGCGCCAGCAGCTTGGGGCAAAACGCACCCACCGGGGAGCTGTTTTTT.

There are many counts of this clonotype. V usage is TRBV20-1 and J usage is TRBJ1-1; possibly TRBD1 for D (5 bases). With 1 base removed from V and 4 bases from J, the gap between germline ends came to 16 bases. Germline V gene lookup returns CDR1 DFQATT and CDR2 SNEGSKA (reference sequence). The CDR3 contains 15 residues. The CDR3 region has the DNA TGCAGTGCTAGAGGGGCCGGGGGAGGTGGCACTGAAGCTTTCTTT. It yields the protein CSARGAGGGGTEAFF.

This clonotype was seen only a few times. The V call is TRBV2, the J call TRBJ2-1, with D hard to call. The CDR3 totals 14 residues. CDR1 is SNHLY, CDR2 FYNNEI, per germline. Trimming took 6 bases from V and 9 from J, leaving 18 bases between them. The CDR3 reads CASRATFMGSEQFF. CDR3 nucleotide sequence: TGTGCCAGCAGAGCCACTTTCATGGGTAGTGAGCAGTTCTTC. Together with reference TRBV2 and TRBJ2-1, the CDR3 gives the full variable domain: EPEVTQTPSHQVTQMGQEVILRCVPISNHLYFYWYRQILGQKVEFLVSFYNNEISEKSEIFDDQFSVERPDGSNFTLKIRSTKLEDSAMYFCASRATFMGSEQFFGPGTRLTVL.

There are a few counts of this clonotype. The V and J genes are TRBV20-1 and TRBJ2-3; 8 bases align to TRBD2. The V and J ends lost 3 bases and 5 bases, in that order; junction bases with no gene match: 7. The germline V gene encodes CDR1 DFQATT and CDR2 SNEGSKA (reference sequence). The CDR3 loop spans 14 amino acids. The CDR3 protein is CSARWAGGRDTQYF. The CDR3 bases are TGCAGTGCTAGGTGGGCGGGGGGACGAGATACGCAGTATTTT.

This clonotype occurred many times. The CDR3 region is CASSFFPGQGTEAFF. The CDR3 DNA is TGTGCCAGCAGCTTCTTCCCGGGACAGGGCACTGAAGCTTTCTTT. The chain employs TRBV7-2 and TRBJ1-1, with 9 bases aligning to TRBD1. CDR1 is SGHTA and CDR2 is FQGNSA in the germline V gene. CDR3 size: 15 residues. The V gene end was trimmed by 3 bases and the J gene end by 4 bases; junction bases not matched to a gene: 6.